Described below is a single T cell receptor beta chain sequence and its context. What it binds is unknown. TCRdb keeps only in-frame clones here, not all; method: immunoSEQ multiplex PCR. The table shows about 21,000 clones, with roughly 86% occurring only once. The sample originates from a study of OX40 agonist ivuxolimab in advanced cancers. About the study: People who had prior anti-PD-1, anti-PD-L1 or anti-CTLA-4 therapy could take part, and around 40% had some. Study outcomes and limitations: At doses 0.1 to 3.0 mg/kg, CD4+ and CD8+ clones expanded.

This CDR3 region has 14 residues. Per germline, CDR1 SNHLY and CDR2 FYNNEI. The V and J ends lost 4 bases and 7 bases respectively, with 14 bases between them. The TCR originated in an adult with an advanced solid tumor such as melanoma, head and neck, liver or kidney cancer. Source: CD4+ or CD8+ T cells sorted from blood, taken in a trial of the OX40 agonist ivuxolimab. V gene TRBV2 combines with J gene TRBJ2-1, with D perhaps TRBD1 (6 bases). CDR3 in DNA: TGTGCCAGCAGTGGTCGCCTAGGGGGTAATGAGCAGTTCTTC. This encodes CASSGRLGGNEQFF.